This TCR beta chain was observed in a study of control samples from healthy donors and cancer patients. The CDR3 extends over 13 amino acids. The V gene lost 3 bases and the J gene lost 7 bases, with 9 bases spanning the gap. CDR1 is KGHDR, CDR2 SFDVKD, per germline. Here immunoSEQ multiplex PCR was the method, and the copy in TCRdb shows in-frame clones only, minus some. The repertoire holds 75,000 to 100,000 clones, with 92% as singletons. The source of this sequence is a human donor in good health. The donor label of this sample is uncertain. Sequencing was done on a sample of blood. The chain couples TRBV24-1 to TRBJ1-3; no firm D call. The CDR3: CATSDGGRNTIYF. CDR3 DNA: TGTGCCACCAGTGATGGAGGAAGGAACACCATATATTTT.